The clone carrying this TCR beta chain was observed a single time. These data originate in a study of immune evolution from preneoplasia to lung adenocarcinoma. Study-level information: HLA loss of heterozygosity: about 7% AIS, around 16% MIA, roughly 30% ADC, none AAH.

The method was immunoSEQ multiplex PCR; TCRdb's version includes in-frame clones alone and lacks a portion of them. The sample comprises some 4,000 clones, around 88% of which are singletons, and about 2.3% rests with the top ten. The ends were cut back, 3 bases at V and 2 bases at J, with 18 bases in the middle. The CDR3 sequence is 17 residues long. The germline CDR1 and CDR2 sequences are SGHRS and YFSETQ. Sequences were obtained from FFPE lung adenocarcinoma in situ tissue. The TCR was taken from a person between 60 and 79 years old with lung adenocarcinoma. V is TRBV5-1 and J is TRBJ2-1; D assignment may be TRBD1 or TRBD2 (5 bases each). CDR3 amino acids: CASSSGDRGIAYNEQFF. The CDR3, as DNA: TGCGCCAGCAGCTCGGGTGATCGGGGCATCGCCTACAATGAGCAGTTCTTC.